This TCR beta chain is from a study of blood T cell repertoires in COVID-19. Study overall: Material from acute and convalescent COVID-19 was sourced from the United States, Italy and Spain. Nucleic acid was either cDNA or gDNA, and it came from T cells, B-cell-depleted T cells, or PBMCs.

In the original processing: Researchers report that nucleated cell counts were estimated from reference gene primer amplification. Profiling relied on immunoSEQ multiplex PCR, and the TCRdb table lists in-frame clones only, not all of them. Clone size and the V and J calls come from that table; the DNA yielded D and trimming. The sample has about 210,000 clones; more than 75% are singletons. CDR1 and CDR2 from the germline V gene are LNHDA and SQIVND (reference sequence). V trimming: 5 bases; J trimming: 6 bases; junction bases outside the gene matches: 1. The CDR3 extends over 12 amino acids. Sample: peripheral blood. The V and J genes are TRBV19 and TRBJ2-4, with TRBD1 matching 7 bases. The source is a woman aged 40 to 49 with acute or convalescent COVID-19. CDR3: CASSWDRNIQYF. DNA for the CDR3: TGTGCCAGTAGTTGGGACAGAAACATTCAGTACTTC. The whole variable domain, remainder taken from reference TRBV19 and TRBJ2-4, is DGGITQSPKYLFRKEGQNVTLSCEQNLNHDAMYWYRQDPGQGLRLIYYSQIVNDFQKGDIAEGYSVSREKKESFPLTVTSAQKNPTAFYLCASSWDRNIQYFGAGTRLSVL.